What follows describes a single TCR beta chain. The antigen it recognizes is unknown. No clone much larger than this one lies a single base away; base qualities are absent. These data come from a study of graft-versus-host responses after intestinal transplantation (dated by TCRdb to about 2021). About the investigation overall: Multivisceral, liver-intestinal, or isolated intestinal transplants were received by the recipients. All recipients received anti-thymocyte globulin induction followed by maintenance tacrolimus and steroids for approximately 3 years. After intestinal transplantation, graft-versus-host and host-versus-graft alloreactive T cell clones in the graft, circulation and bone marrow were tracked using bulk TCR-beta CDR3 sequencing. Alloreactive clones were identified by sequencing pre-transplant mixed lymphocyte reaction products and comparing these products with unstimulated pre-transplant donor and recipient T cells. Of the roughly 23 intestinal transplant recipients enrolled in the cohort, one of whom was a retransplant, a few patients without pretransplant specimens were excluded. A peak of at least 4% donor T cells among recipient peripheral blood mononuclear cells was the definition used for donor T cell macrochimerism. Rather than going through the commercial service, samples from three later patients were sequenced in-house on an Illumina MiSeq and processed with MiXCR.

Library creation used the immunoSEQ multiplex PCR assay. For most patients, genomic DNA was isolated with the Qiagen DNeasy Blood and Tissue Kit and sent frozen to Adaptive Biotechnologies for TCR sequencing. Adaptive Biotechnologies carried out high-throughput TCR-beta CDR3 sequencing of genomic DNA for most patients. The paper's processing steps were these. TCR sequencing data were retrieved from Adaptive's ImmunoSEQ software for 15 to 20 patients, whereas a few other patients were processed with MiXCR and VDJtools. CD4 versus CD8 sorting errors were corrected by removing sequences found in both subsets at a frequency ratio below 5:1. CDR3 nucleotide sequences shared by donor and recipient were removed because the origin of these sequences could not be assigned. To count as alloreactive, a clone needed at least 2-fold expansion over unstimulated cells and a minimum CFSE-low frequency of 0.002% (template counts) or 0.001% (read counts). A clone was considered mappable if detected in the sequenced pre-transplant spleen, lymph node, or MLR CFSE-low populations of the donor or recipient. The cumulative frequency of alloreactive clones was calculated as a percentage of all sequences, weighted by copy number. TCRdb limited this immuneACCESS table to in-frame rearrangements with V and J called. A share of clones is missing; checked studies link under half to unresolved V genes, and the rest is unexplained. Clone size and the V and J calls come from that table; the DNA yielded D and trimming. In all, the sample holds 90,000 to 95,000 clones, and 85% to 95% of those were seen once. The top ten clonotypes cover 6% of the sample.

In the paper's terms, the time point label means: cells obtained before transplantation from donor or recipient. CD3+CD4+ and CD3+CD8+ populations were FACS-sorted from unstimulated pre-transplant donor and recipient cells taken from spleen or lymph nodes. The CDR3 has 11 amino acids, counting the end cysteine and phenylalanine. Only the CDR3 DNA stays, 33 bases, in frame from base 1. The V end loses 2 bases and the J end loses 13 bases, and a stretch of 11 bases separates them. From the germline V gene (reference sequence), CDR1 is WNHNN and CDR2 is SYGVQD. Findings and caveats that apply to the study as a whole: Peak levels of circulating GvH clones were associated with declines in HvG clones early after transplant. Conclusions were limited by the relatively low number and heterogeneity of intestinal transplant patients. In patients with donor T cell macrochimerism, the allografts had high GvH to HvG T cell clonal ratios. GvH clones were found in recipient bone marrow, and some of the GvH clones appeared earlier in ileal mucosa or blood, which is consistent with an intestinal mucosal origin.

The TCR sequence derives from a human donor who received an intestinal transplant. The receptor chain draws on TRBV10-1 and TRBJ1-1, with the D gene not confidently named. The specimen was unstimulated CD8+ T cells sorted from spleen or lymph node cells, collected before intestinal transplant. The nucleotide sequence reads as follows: TGCGCCAGCAGTGAGAGCACAAAGCTTTTCTTT. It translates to CASSESTKLFF.